These 17 T cell receptor beta chains were sequenced from one sample in a study of cytotoxic CD8 clonotypes in ibrutinib-treated CLL. The method was immunoSEQ multiplex PCR; TCRdb's version includes in-frame clones alone and lacks a portion of them. This sample has about 160,000 clones; roughly 84% occur once, and the top ten carry around 2.7%. Source: PBMCs, taken at disease progression, from a patient treated with ibrutinib. The source of these receptors is a human donor with chronic lymphocytic leukemia.

The chain couples TRBV7-8 to TRBJ1-5, with D hard to call. V dropped 1 base and J dropped 3 bases, with 4 bases sitting between them. CDR1 and CDR2 (germline): SGHVS, FQNEAQ. CDR3 length: 13 residues. This CDR3 reads CASSLVDNQPQHF. CDR3 coding DNA: TGTGCCAGCAGCTTAGTTGACAATCAGCCCCAGCATTTT.

The chain joins TRBV6-5 to TRBJ1-1; D perhaps matches TRBD1 (5 bases). The V gene lost 0 bases and the J gene lost 0 bases, with 8 bases spanning the gap. CDR3 length equals 15 residues. The germline gives CDR1 MNHEY, CDR2 SVGAGI. The CDR3 spells CASSYSRQLNTEAFF. CDR3 DNA: TGTGCCAGCAGTTACTCGAGACAGTTGAACACTGAAGCTTTCTTT.

This clone was seen only once. This chain uses TRBV25-1 with TRBJ2-3; TRBD2 agrees at 13 bases. The CDR3 covers 18 residues. The V gene's germline CDR1 is MGHDK and CDR2 SYGVNS. The trim removed 2 bases at V and 4 bases at J, leaving 9 bases unmatched. CDR3 residues: CASSEVRRLAGGADTQYF. The DNA of the CDR3 is TGTGCCAGCAGTGAAGTCAGGCGACTAGCGGGAGGCGCAGATACGCAGTATTTT.

J is TRBJ1-5 and V is TRBV6-5, with a tentative D call TRBD1 (5 bases). Germline CDR1 is MNHEY and CDR2 is SVGAGI. The CDR3 length is 14 residues. V lost 3 bases to trimming and J lost 5 bases, with 11 bases between them. The CDR3 DNA follows: TGTGCCAGCAGTTATGGGGCGCTCGATCAGCCCCAGCATTTT. Encoded protein: CASSYGALDQPQHF.

V is TRBV9 and J is TRBJ2-7; 9 bases line up with TRBD1. Looked up from germline, CDR1 is SGDLS and CDR2 is YYNGEE. V lost 2 bases, J lost 1 base, and 4 bases stayed unmatched. This CDR3 contains 15 residues. The CDR3 loop is CASSVFGTGSYEQYF. The DNA of the CDR3 is TGTGCCAGCAGCGTTTTCGGGACAGGGTCCTACGAGCAGTACTTC.

The V gene is TRBV7-6, the J gene TRBJ2-5; tentative D call: TRBD2 (6 bases). Per the germline V gene, CDR1 is SGHVS and CDR2 is FNYEAQ. Trimming removed 4 bases at V and 5 bases at J, with 17 bases between. This CDR3 region has 15 residues. CDR3 nucleotides: TGTGCCAGCAGCTCAAAGATACCGGCGGGGGAGACCCAGTACTTC. Its protein is CASSSKIPAGETQYF.

V usage is TRBV15 and J usage is TRBJ1-4; D might be TRBD1 (5 bases). The CDR3 has 16 residues. The V end lost 5 bases, the J end lost 6 bases, and 19 bases lay between the germline ends. Germline V CDR1 and CDR2: LNHNV, YYDKDF (reference sequence). CDR3 nucleotide sequence: TGTGCCACCAGCCTGGGGGGATCGGCGGTGGATGAAAAACTGTTTTTT. Amino acids: CATSLGGSAVDEKLFF. Supplemented by reference TRBV15 and TRBJ1-4, the full variable domain reads DAMVIQNPRYQVTQFGKPVTLSCSQTLNHNVMYWYQQKSSQAPKLLFHYYDKDFNNEADTPDNFQSRRPNTSFCFLDIRSPGLGDTAMYLCATSLGGSAVDEKLFFGSGTQLSVL.

The chain links TRBV2 to TRBJ2-5; D is undetermined. Trimming shortened V by 2 bases and J by 5 bases, and 6 bases separated the two germline ends. Germline V gives CDR1 SNHLY, CDR2 FYNNEI. This CDR3 is built from 12 residues. CDR3 region: CASSELPETQYF. Here the CDR3 DNA reads TGTGCCAGCAGTGAACTCCCGGAGACCCAGTACTTC.

This sequence joins TRBV9 and TRBJ1-4; 7 positions match TRBD1. Germline values: CDR1 SGDLS, CDR2 YYNGEE. With V trimmed by 0 bases and J by 7 bases, 9 bases remained unmatched. The CDR3 covers 16 residues. This CDR3 is CASSVASTGLIEKLFF. The CDR3 DNA follows: TGTGCCAGCAGCGTAGCTTCGACAGGGTTGATTGAAAAACTGTTTTTT. Full variable domain (remainder filled in from reference TRBV9 and TRBJ1-4): DSGVTQTPKHLITATGQRVTLRCSPRSGDLSVYWYQQSLDQGLQFLIQYYNGEERAKGNILERFSAQQFPDLHSELNLSSLELGDSALYFCASSVASTGLIEKLFFGSGTQLSVL.

V usage is TRBV29-1 and J usage is TRBJ2-3; D may be TRBD1 (5 bases). CDR3 length: 13 residues. Germline V gene lookup returns CDR1 SQVTM and CDR2 ANQGSEA. Between the trimmed V and J ends, which lost 5 bases and 2 bases, there was a span of 11 bases. The CDR3 protein is CSVRTILTDTQYF. CDR3 nucleotides: TGCAGCGTTAGGACAATCCTCACAGATACGCAGTATTTT.

The chain combines TRBV7-2 with TRBJ2-1, with 7 bases that match TRBD1. Germline assignment: CDR1 SGHTA and CDR2 FQGNSA. V shed 5 bases, J shed 6 bases, and the junction held 4 bases outside the gene matches. This CDR3 comprises 13 residues. CDR3 residues: CASSVGTVNEQFF. In DNA, the CDR3 is TGTGCCAGCAGCGTGGGGACAGTCAATGAGCAGTTCTTC. The variable domain in full, with the rest retrieved from reference TRBV7-2 and TRBJ2-1, is GAGVSQSPSNKVTEKGKDVELRCDPISGHTALYWYRQSLGQGLEFLIYFQGNSAPDKSGLPSDRFSAERTGGSVSTLTIQRTQQEDSAVYLCASSVGTVNEQFFGPGTRLTVL.

This chain connects TRBV28 to TRBJ2-5; 9 positions match TRBD1. V trimming: 6 bases; J trimming: 4 bases; junction bases outside the gene matches: 15. The length of the CDR3 is 17 residues. Germline V CDR1 and CDR2: MDHEN, SYDVKM. This CDR3 reads CASSKIPGTGFTETQYF. CDR3 coding DNA: TGTGCCAGCAGCAAAATACCCGGGACAGGGTTTACAGAGACCCAGTACTTC.

The chain has TRBV2 and TRBJ2-1; TRBD2 aligns across 11 bases. The V gene end was trimmed by 8 bases and the J gene end by 5 bases; junction bases not matched to a gene: 8. CDR3 length equals 15 residues. Germline CDR1 reads SNHLY; CDR2 reads FYNNEI. CDR3 coding DNA: TGTGCCAGCCCGTGGGCTAGCGGGAGGAACAATGAGCAGTTCTTC. Translating it yields CASPWASGRNNEQFF.

The chain recombines TRBV19 with TRBJ2-2; D is unclear. The V end was cut by 5 bases, the J end by 3 bases, with 13 bases between. This CDR3 comprises 15 residues. Germline CDR1 LNHDA, CDR2 SQIVND (reference sequence). The CDR3 bases are TGTGCCAGTAGTTCGGTGGGCGGTGACACCGGGGAGCTGTTTTTT. This sequence encodes CASSSVGGDTGELFF.

J is TRBJ1-1 and V is TRBV7-6, with no clear D. The CDR3 loop spans 15 amino acids. The V gene lost 5 bases and the J gene lost 2 bases, with 15 bases spanning the gap. CDR1 is SGHVS and CDR2 is FNYEAQ in the germline V gene. The CDR3 spells CASSPVGGANTEAFF. The CDR3 DNA is TGTGCCAGCAGCCCCGTTGGAGGCGCTAACACTGAAGCTTTCTTT.

CDR3 in amino acids: CASSRDSGVWDSVHEQYF. In DNA form, the CDR3 reads TGTGCCAGTAGTCGAGATTCCGGGGTTTGGGACAGTGTCCACGAGCAGTACTTC. The chain couples TRBV19 to TRBJ2-7; 7 nucleotides agree with TRBD1. The length of the CDR3 is 18 residues. From germline, CDR1 is LNHDA and CDR2 SQIVND (reference sequence). The junction had 21 bases not matched to a gene; V was cut back by 5 bases and J by 5 bases. The whole variable domain, filled in from reference TRBV19 and TRBJ2-7, reads DGGITQSPKYLFRKEGQNVTLSCEQNLNHDAMYWYRQDPGQGLRLIYYSQIVNDFQKGDIAEGYSVSREKKESFPLTVTSAQKNPTAFYLCASSRDSGVWDSVHEQYFGPGTRLTVT.

In the case of this clone: This specimen includes other DNA sequences encoding the same CDR3. J is TRBJ2-1 and V is TRBV11-2, with D perhaps TRBD2 (5 bases). This CDR3 is built from 15 residues. Germline CDR1 and CDR2: SGHAT and FQNNGV. The V and J ends lost 5 bases and 0 bases respectively, with 11 bases between them. CDR3 loop: CASSPSGSSYNEQFF. The CDR3 nucleotides are TGTGCCAGCAGCCCATCGGGGAGCTCCTACAATGAGCAGTTCTTC.